Following are 5 T cell receptor beta chains from one sample sequenced in a study of identifying expanded T cells in peripheral blood. Only in-frame clones appear in the TCRdb table, and some are missing; sequencing was by immunoSEQ multiplex PCR. This sample has tens of thousands of clones; roughly four fifths occur once, and the top ten carry 18%. Sample: blood. The origin of the receptors is a person between 18 and 75 years old in good health.

The chain employs TRBV18 and TRBJ1-1; TRBD1 matches at 11 bases. Unmatched junction bases numbered 17, after V lost 3 bases and J lost 2 bases. Germline CDR1 reads KGHSH; CDR2 reads LQKENI. The CDR3 has 20 residues. The CDR3 here is CASSPRLPGQGARGNTEAFF. The CDR3 DNA reads TGTGCCAGCTCACCCAGACTCCCCGGACAGGGGGCTAGAGGAAACACTGAAGCTTTCTTT.

The V call is TRBV7-6, the J call TRBJ2-2; D may be TRBD2 (6 bases). V lost 1 base, J lost 7 bases, and 13 bases lay in between. The germline V gene encodes CDR1 SGHVS and CDR2 FNYEAQ. CDR3 size: 15 residues. This CDR3 reads CASSLGAGTGGELFF. CDR3 sequence (DNA): TGTGCCAGCAGCTTAGGGGCGGGAACTGGCGGGGAGCTGTTTTTT.

V usage is TRBV4-3 and J usage is TRBJ1-3; 7 positions match TRBD1. CDR1 is LGHNA and CDR2 is YSLEER in the germline V gene. The CDR3 consists of 16 residues. Trimming at V came to 0 bases and at J to 0 bases, leaving 2 bases not matched to a gene. As DNA, the CDR3 is TGCGCCAGCAGCCAAGATCGGGACAGCTCTGGAAACACCATATATTTT. Its translation: CASSQDRDSSGNTIYF.

The chain carries TRBV9 and TRBJ1-3; possibly TRBD1 for D (6 bases). Germline CDR1 reads SGDLS; CDR2 reads YYNGEE. The CDR3 is 14 amino acids. V was trimmed by 0 bases and J by 8 bases, leaving 12 bases between them. CDR3 sequence (DNA): TGTGCCAGCAGCGTAGAGGCAGGGGTAGACACCATATATTTT. Its protein product is CASSVEAGVDTIYF.

Only a few counts were recorded for this clone. CDR3 nucleotide sequence: TGTGCCAGTAGTATAGTGGGGGCTGAACAAGAGACCCAGTACTTC. Its translation: CASSIVGAEQETQYF. This rearrangement joins TRBV19 to TRBJ2-5, with D possibly TRBD1 on 6 matching bases. V lost 1 base and J lost 2, with 11 bases in between. This CDR3 comprises 15 residues. Germline V gives CDR1 LNHDA, CDR2 SQIVND (reference sequence). Full variable domain (outside the CDR3, taken from reference TRBV19 and TRBJ2-5): DGGITQSPKYLFRKEGQNVTLSCEQNLNHDAMYWYRQDPGQGLRLIYYSQIVNDFQKGDIAEGYSVSREKKESFPLTVTSAQKNPTAFYLCASSIVGAEQETQYFGPGTRLLVL.